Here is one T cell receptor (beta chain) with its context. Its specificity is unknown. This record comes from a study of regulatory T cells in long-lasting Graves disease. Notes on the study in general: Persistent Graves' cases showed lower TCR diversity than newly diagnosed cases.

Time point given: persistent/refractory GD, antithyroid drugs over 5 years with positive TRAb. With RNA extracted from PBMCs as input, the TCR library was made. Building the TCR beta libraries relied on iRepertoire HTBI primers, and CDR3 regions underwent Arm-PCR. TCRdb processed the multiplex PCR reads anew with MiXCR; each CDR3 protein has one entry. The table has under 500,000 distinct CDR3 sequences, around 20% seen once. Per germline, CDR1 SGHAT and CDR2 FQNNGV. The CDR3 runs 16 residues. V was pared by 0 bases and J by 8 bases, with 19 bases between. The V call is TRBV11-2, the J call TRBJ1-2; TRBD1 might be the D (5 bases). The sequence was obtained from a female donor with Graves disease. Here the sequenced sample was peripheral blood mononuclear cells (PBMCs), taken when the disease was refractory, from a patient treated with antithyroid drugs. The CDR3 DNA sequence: TGTGCCAGCAGCTTAGATTCTCTCACGACGGGGGAGGGCTACACCTTC. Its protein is CASSLDSLTTGEGYTF.